These T cell receptor beta chains were read from a single sample in a study of T cell responses to AZD1222 COVID-19 vaccine. Profiled with immunoSEQ multiplex PCR; TCRdb holds only in-frame clones, not every one. The data hold about 100,000 clones, with roughly 88% observed a single time. Here the sequenced sample was peripheral blood, taken on day 0 of AZD1222 vaccination. The receptors stem from an adult in good health. CDR3s include the opening cysteine and the closing phenylalanine or tryptophan. Fields, in order: clone size, D gene, J gene, V gene, CDR3 DNA, CDR3 protein. D genes are given only for firm matches. Rows give clone size only sometimes, using once, few, many, or a class for an expanded clone.

size: once
D: TRBD2
J: TRBJ2-3
V: TRBV5-4
DNA: TGTGCCAGCAGCACGAACCGGGGCGGGGGGATTACAGATACGCAGTATTTT
CDR3: CASSTNRGGGITDTQYF

size: once
D: -
J: TRBJ1-1
V: TRBV5-1
DNA: TGCGCCAGCAGCTCGATAGGGGCTCTGAACACTGAAGCTTTCTTT
CDR3: CASSSIGALNTEAFF

size: -
D: -
J: TRBJ1-2
V: TRBV6-5
DNA: TGTGCCAGCAGTTACATAGGACGGACCTATGGCTACACCTTC
CDR3: CASSYIGRTYGYTF

size: once
D: -
J: TRBJ1-6
V: TRBV30
DNA: TGTGCCTGGAGTGTACAACTGGGCCAGGATTCACCCCTCCACTTT
CDR3: CAWSVQLGQDSPLHF

size: -
D: -
J: TRBJ2-7
V: TRBV9
DNA: TGTGCCAGCAGCGTAGAACCCGGACACCTTGGGGAGCAGTACTTC
CDR3: CASSVEPGHLGEQYF

size: -
D: -
J: TRBJ2-1
V: TRBV2
DNA: TGTGCCAGCACTTTAAGGGGGGAATACAATGAGCAGTTCTTC
CDR3: CASTLRGEYNEQFF

size: -
D: TRBD1
J: TRBJ2-7
V: TRBV6-2/TRBV6-3
DNA: TGTGCCAGCAGTTATAGGACAGGGGCTAAGCAGTACTTC
CDR3: CASSYRTGAKQYF

size: once
D: TRBD2
J: TRBJ2-3
V: TRBV10-1
DNA: TGCGCCAGCAGTGACCCTAGCGGACCTAGCACAGATACGCAGTATTTT
CDR3: CASSDPSGPSTDTQYF

size: few
D: -
J: TRBJ2-7
V: TRBV7-9
DNA: TGTGCCAGCAGCCGTCCTGACAGTCCTTTCTACGAGCAGTACTTC
CDR3: CASSRPDSPFYEQYF

size: -
D: TRBD1
J: TRBJ1-2
V: TRBV5-1
DNA: TGCGCCAGCAGCTCCAGGACCCCTGGACAGGTCCAAATTATAAACTATGGCTACACCTTC
CDR3: CASSSRTPGQVQIINYGYTF

size: -
D: -
J: TRBJ1-3
V: TRBV25-1
DNA: TGTGCCAGCAGTGCCGGGGGGAGCTCTGGAAACACCATATATTTT
CDR3: CASSAGGSSGNTIYF

size: -
D: -
J: TRBJ2-7
V: TRBV28
DNA: TGTGCCAGTTTCCTGCGAGGCCACCGGGAGTACTACGAGCAGTACTTC
CDR3: CASFLRGHREYYEQYF

size: -
D: TRBD1
J: TRBJ1-2
V: TRBV6-6
DNA: TGTGCCAGCAGTCGACAGGGGAGACTGGGTGGCTACACCTTC
CDR3: CASSRQGRLGGYTF

size: -
D: TRBD2
J: TRBJ2-7
V: TRBV6-2/TRBV6-3
DNA: TGTGCCAGCAGTTATGGCGGGGGGTCCTACGAGCAGTACTTC
CDR3: CASSYGGGSYEQYF

size: once
D: TRBD1
J: TRBJ1-2
V: TRBV6-6
DNA: TGTGCCAGCAGGCAGACAGGGACCTATGGCTACACCTTC
CDR3: CASRQTGTYGYTF

size: -
D: -
J: TRBJ1-6
V: TRBV12-3/TRBV12-4
DNA: TGTGCCAGCAGTCAACATTCACCCCTCCACTTT
CDR3: CASSQHSPLHF

size: -
D: -
J: TRBJ1-4
V: TRBV11-1
DNA: TGTGCCAGCAGCCGCGGACAGAGTAATGAAAAACTGTTTTTT
CDR3: CASSRGQSNEKLFF

size: -
D: -
J: TRBJ2-3
V: TRBV11-2
DNA: TGTGCCAGCAGCAGGGACACACTGACAGATACGCAGTATTTT
CDR3: CASSRDTLTDTQYF

size: -
D: -
J: TRBJ2-5
V: TRBV6-2/TRBV6-3
DNA: TGTGCCAGCAGTTACCGGCCGGAGGGATGGGAGACCCAGTACTTC
CDR3: CASSYRPEGWETQYF

size: -
D: -
J: TRBJ2-1
V: TRBV7-9
DNA: TGTGCCAGCAGCTCCTGGGCAGGGAGGAATGAGCAGTTCTTC
CDR3: CASSSWAGRNEQFF

size: -
D: TRBD1
J: TRBJ2-2
V: TRBV28
DNA: TGTGCCAGCAGTTTTATCGACAGGGGGTCCGGAGTGGAGCTGTTTTTT
CDR3: CASSFIDRGSGVELFF

size: -
D: -
J: TRBJ2-6
V: TRBV3-1/TRBV3-2
DNA: TGTGCCAGCAGCCAGGGCAGGGCGGACACTGGGGCCAACGTCCTGACTTTC
CDR3: CASSQGRADTGANVLTF

size: -
D: -
J: TRBJ1-1
V: TRBV29-1
DNA: TGCAGCGTAACCGTAACCGCTGAAGCTTTCTTT
CDR3: CSVTVTAEAFF

size: -
D: -
J: TRBJ2-7
V: TRBV27
DNA: TGTGCCAGCTCGCCCTCAGGGGGGGCTTCATCCCACGAGCAGTACTTC
CDR3: CASSPSGGASSHEQYF

size: -
D: TRBD1
J: TRBJ2-7
V: TRBV4-3
DNA: TGCGCCAGCAGCCAAGGGGACAGGACATACGAGCAGTACTTC
CDR3: CASSQGDRTYEQYF

size: once
D: -
J: TRBJ2-1
V: TRBV7-9
DNA: TGTGCCAGCAGCTTAGGACTTGAGGATGAGCAGTTCTTC
CDR3: CASSLGLEDEQFF

size: few
D: TRBD1
J: TRBJ1-2
V: TRBV27
DNA: TGTGCCAGCAGTAGTTGGGACAGGGACTATGGCTACACCTTC
CDR3: CASSSWDRDYGYTF

size: -
D: -
J: TRBJ1-1
V: TRBV11-3
DNA: TGTGCCAGCAGCCGCCGCGACAGGTTCCAGACTGAAGCTTTCTTT
CDR3: CASSRRDRFQTEAFF

size: -
D: TRBD1
J: TRBJ1-5
V: TRBV6-1
DNA: TGTGCCAGCAGTGAACTGGACAGGGCGGCCCAGCCCCAGCATTTT
CDR3: CASSELDRAAQPQHF

size: -
D: -
J: TRBJ1-2
V: TRBV6-1
DNA: TGTGCCAGCAGTGAGTGGCAGCCCTATGGCTACACCTTC
CDR3: CASSEWQPYGYTF

size: -
D: TRBD2
J: TRBJ2-5
V: TRBV20-1
DNA: TGCAGTGTGGGAGGGAAGACCCAGTACTTC
CDR3: CSVGGKTQYF

size: -
D: -
J: TRBJ1-6
V: TRBV7-2
DNA: TGTGCCAGCAGCTTAGCCAGGGGAAAATCACCCCTCCACTTT
CDR3: CASSLARGKSPLHF

size: -
D: -
J: TRBJ2-3
V: TRBV30
DNA: TGTGCCTGGAGTGTAGGGCCAGATACGCAGTATTTT
CDR3: CAWSVGPDTQYF

size: -
D: TRBD1
J: TRBJ2-7
V: TRBV3-1/TRBV3-2
DNA: TGTGCCAGCAGCCAAGGGAGTCCTCAGGGGGCGCCCCACGAGCAGTACTTC
CDR3: CASSQGSPQGAPHEQYF

size: -
D: TRBD1
J: TRBJ2-7
V: TRBV29-1
DNA: TGCAGCGTGACAGGGAGCTCCTACGAGCAGTACTTC
CDR3: CSVTGSSYEQYF

size: -
D: TRBD2
J: TRBJ2-1
V: TRBV5-1
DNA: TGCGCCAGCAGCAAAGCTAGCGGGGGGGCCGTAAATGAGCAGTTCTTC
CDR3: CASSKASGGAVNEQFF

size: -
D: TRBD1
J: TRBJ1-2
V: TRBV7-2
DNA: TGTGCCAGCAGCTCCCTACCGGGACAGGGGGCGTCTGGTGGCTACACCTTC
CDR3: CASSSLPGQGASGGYTF

size: -
D: TRBD2
J: TRBJ2-2
V: TRBV19
DNA: TGTGCCAGTAGGACCCTACTAGCGGGGGATACCGGGGAGCTGTTTTTT
CDR3: CASRTLLAGDTGELFF

size: -
D: -
J: TRBJ2-5
V: TRBV6-5
DNA: TGTGCCAGCAGTTCCCCCCTAGGGGAGGAGACCCAGTACTTC
CDR3: CASSSPLGEETQYF

size: -
D: -
J: TRBJ1-4
V: TRBV9
DNA: TGTGCCAGCAGCGTAGCAGGAGCAACTAATGAAAAACTGTTTTTT
CDR3: CASSVAGATNEKLFF

size: -
D: TRBD1
J: TRBJ1-2
V: TRBV28
DNA: TGTGCCAGCAGTTCCACTCTATTGACAGGGGATTATGGCTACACCTTC
CDR3: CASSSTLLTGDYGYTF

size: -
D: -
J: TRBJ1-4
V: TRBV5-5
DNA: TGTGCCAGCAGCTTAGTATCGGAAAGACGTAATGAAAAACTGTTTTTT
CDR3: CASSLVSERRNEKLFF

size: -
D: TRBD1
J: TRBJ1-5
V: TRBV5-1
DNA: TGCGCCAGCAGCTCGGGACAGCCAAATCAGCCCCAGCATTTT
CDR3: CASSSGQPNQPQHF

size: -
D: -
J: TRBJ1-1
V: TRBV19
DNA: TGTGCCAGTAGTATAAAAGGGCAATTCACTGAAGCTTTCTTT
CDR3: CASSIKGQFTEAFF

size: -
D: -
J: TRBJ1-2
V: TRBV7-8
DNA: TGTGCCAGCAGCCCGGACACCCTGGGGTATGGCTACACCTTC
CDR3: CASSPDTLGYGYTF